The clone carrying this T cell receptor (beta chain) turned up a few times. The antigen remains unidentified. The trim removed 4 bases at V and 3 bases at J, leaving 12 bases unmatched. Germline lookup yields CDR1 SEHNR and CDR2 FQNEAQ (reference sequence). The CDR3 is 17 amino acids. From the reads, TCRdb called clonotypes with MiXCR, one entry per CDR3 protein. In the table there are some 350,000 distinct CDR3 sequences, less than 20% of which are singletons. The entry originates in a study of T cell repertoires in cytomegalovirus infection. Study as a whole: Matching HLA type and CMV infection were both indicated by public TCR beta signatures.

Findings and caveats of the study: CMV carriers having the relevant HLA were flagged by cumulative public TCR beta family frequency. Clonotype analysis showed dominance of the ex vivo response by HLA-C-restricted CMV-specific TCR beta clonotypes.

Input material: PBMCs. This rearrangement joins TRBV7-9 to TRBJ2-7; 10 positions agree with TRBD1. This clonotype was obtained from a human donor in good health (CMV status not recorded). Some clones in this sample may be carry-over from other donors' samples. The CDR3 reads CASSSHLTGQGHYEQYF. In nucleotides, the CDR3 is TGTGCCAGCAGCTCACACCTGACGGGACAGGGGCACTACGAGCAGTACTTC.